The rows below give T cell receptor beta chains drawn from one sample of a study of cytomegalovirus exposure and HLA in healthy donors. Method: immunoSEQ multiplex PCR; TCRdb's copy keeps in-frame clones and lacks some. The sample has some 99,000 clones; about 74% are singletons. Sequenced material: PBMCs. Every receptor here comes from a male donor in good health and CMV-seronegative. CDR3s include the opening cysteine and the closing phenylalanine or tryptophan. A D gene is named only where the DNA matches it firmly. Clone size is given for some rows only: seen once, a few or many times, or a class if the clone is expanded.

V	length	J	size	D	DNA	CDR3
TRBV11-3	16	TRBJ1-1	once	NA	TGTGCCAGCAGCTGGCCGGACAGCGCCTTAGGAACTGAAGCTTTCTTT	CASSWPDSALGTEAFF
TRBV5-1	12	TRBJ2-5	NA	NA	TGCGCCAGCAGCTTGGGGAGGGAGACCCAGTACTTC	CASSLGRETQYF
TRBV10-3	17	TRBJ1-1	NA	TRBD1	TGTGCCATCAGTGAAGGGACAGGGGCGACGATGAACACTGAAGCTTTCTTT	CAISEGTGATMNTEAFF
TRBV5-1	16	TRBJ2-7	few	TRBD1	TGCGCCAGCAGCCCGGGACAGGGGGCGATAGCCTACGAGCAGTACTTC	CASSPGQGAIAYEQYF
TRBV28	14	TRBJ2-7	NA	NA	TGTGCCAGCAGATCACCGGGACATACCTACGAGCAGTACTTC	CASRSPGHTYEQYF
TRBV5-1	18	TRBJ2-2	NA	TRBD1	TGCGCCAGCAGCTCGCAACAAGGACAGGGTCTCTTTACCGGGGAGCTGTTTTTT	CASSSQQGQGLFTGELFF
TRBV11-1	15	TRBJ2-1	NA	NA	TGTGCCAGCAGCCCGGGACTGCCATCCTACAATGAGCAGTTCTTC	CASSPGLPSYNEQFF
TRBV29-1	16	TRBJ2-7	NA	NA	TGCAGCGTTGATTTTATTCATGGGTGTGGGCGGGACGAGCAGTACTTC	CSVDFIHGCGRDEQYF
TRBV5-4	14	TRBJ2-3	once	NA	TGTGCCAGCCTGAACTTTCCCTACACAGATACGCAGTATTTT	CASLNFPYTDTQYF
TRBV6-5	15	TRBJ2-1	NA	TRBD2	TGTGCCAGCAGTTACATACTAGCGGGAGCCAATGAGCAGTTCTTC	CASSYILAGANEQFF
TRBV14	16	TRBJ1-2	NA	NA	TGTGCCAGCAGCCAAGTGGTAGGGGGTACAAGGAATGGCTACACCTTC	CASSQVVGGTRNGYTF
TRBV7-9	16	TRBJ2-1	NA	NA	TGTGCCAGCAGCTCCCATCTAGCTCCCTCCCTCAATGAGCAGTTCTTC	CASSSHLAPSLNEQFF
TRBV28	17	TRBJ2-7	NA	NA	TGTGCCAGCAGTCCTACCGAGAACCTACGTTTTTGGGCCGAGCAGTACTTC	CASSPTENLRFWAEQYF
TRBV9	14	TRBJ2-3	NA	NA	TGTGCCAGCAGCGGAGGAGGGTTTACAGATACGCAGTATTTT	CASSGGGFTDTQYF
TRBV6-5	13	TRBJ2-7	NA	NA	TGTGCCAGCACGGACAGCCTCTCCTACGAGCAGTACTTC	CASTDSLSYEQYF
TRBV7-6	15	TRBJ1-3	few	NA	TGTGCCAGCAGCCCTAGCGGGGGGCCTGGAAACACCATATATTTT	CASSPSGGPGNTIYF
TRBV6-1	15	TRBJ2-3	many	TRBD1	TGTGCCAGCAGTGAGGACAGGGGGCAGACAGATACGCAGTATTTT	CASSEDRGQTDTQYF
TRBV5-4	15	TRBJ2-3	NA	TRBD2	TGTGCCAGCAGCTTGGAGGCTAGCGGGACAGATACGCAGTATTTT	CASSLEASGTDTQYF
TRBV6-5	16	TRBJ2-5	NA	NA	TGTGCCAGCAGTTTTTCCCTTAGCGGAGGGGTGGGGTCCCAGTACTTC	CASSFSLSGGVGSQYF
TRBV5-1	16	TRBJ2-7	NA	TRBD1	TGCGCCAGCAGCTTGGTAGCGGACAGGGGAGCCTACGAGCAGTACTTC	CASSLVADRGAYEQYF
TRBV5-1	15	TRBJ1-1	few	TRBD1	TGCGCCAGCAGCCTTAACAGGGACAGGGAGACTGAAGCTTTCTTT	CASSLNRDRETEAFF